The present T cell receptor (beta chain) was sequenced within a study of shared clonotypes between healthy human individuals. Study information: Every donor yielded three CD4 naive, three CD4 memory, two CD8 naive and one CD8 memory plate.

Repertoires were generated with immunoSEQ multiplex PCR, while TCRdb's copy carries only in-frame clones and drops some. Among some 2 million clones listed, roughly 95% were seen once. Naive CD8 cells lacked CD45RO, underwent positive selection for CCR7 and left out terminally differentiated effector memory CD45RA+ cells. V lost 7 bases and J 5 bases, leaving 5 bases between the germline ends. This CDR3 region has 11 residues. Germline CDR1 reads MNHNS; CDR2 reads SASEGT. The origin of this receptor is a man aged 18-30 years in good health. Sample: naive CD8+ T cells sorted from blood. The chain couples TRBV6-1 to TRBJ2-2, with D unclear. CDR3 DNA sequence: TGTGCCAGCACTAGGACCGGGGAGCTGTTTTTT. Translation: CASTRTGELFF.